This TCR beta chain is from a study of regulatory T cells in long-lasting Graves disease (dated by TCRdb to about 2021). For the study in its entirety: In the newly diagnosed Graves' disease group, patients had been taking antithyroid drugs for less than 3 months. The study was registered as a clinical trial and conducted in China. Persistent Graves' disease patients were compared with newly diagnosed Graves' disease patients by peripheral blood TCR sequencing and RNA sequencing. A total of roughly 33 samples underwent TCR sequencing: around 13 from persistent and around 20 from newly diagnosed Graves' disease patients. What the study reported, not specific to this receptor: Persistent disease showed preferential use of TRBV28, TRBJ1-2 and TRBJ2-5, whereas newly diagnosed disease favored TRBV20-1 and TRBJ2-1. The authors noted that the small sample size was a limitation that may lower accuracy. Sequencing and analysis were restricted to the TCR beta chain. More public clonotypes were shared among persistent patients (2,741) than among newly diagnosed patients (roughly 960). Persistent Graves' disease patients showed lower TCR Shannon entropy and fewer highly expanded clones than newly diagnosed patients, suggesting clonal expansion. Peripheral blood alone was examined, since thyroid tissue, which constituted the primary lesion, could not be accessed.

Notes on this clonotype: Its antigen has not been determined. Base qualities are missing; no much larger clone stands one base away.

Libraries were constructed by multiplex PCR. Sequencing relied on an Illumina HiSeq 4000. CDR3 regions were amplified by Arm-PCR with iRepertoire HTBI primers to construct TCR beta libraries. PCR products were gel purified before sequencing. As for the authors' bioinformatics: A total of roughly 65 TRBV and 14 TRBJ segments were identified across samples and were used for gene usage analysis of CDR3 amino acid clonotypes. COPE and FqMerger were used to merge the filtered high-quality paired reads into contigs. BLAST was used to align contigs to IMGT TRBV, TRBD and TRBJ reference genes, and CDR3 was defined according to IMGT. Highly expanded clones were defined as clonotypes with a frequency above 0.1%. Repertoire diversity was measured by Shannon entropy, and V-J evenness by the Gini coefficient. Public clonotypes were defined as clonotypes shared by more than one individual. Using fastp at Q25 and MiXCR, TCRdb reprocessed the public reads and kept productive beta chains. One record per CDR3 amino acid sequence lists the most common genes and DNA. The V and J calls and clone size are TCRdb's, not the authors'. This sample comprises some 500,000 distinct CDR3 sequences, 15% to 20% of them detected only once. 20% to 30% of the sample belongs to the ten largest clones.

For CDR1 and CDR2, the germline V gene (reference sequence) lists MNHEY and SMNVEV. The junction shows trimming of 8 bases on V and 3 bases on J, and the gene matches do not reach 6 bases of it. The cysteine opens and the phenylalanine closes a CDR3 of 13 amino acids. CDR3 DNA is the only sequence kept; it has 39 bases, read in frame from the first base. The intended sense of this specimen's time point label: newly diagnosed GD, antithyroid drugs for less than 3 months. For both TCR sequencing and RNA sequencing, RNA was extracted from PBMCs using TRIzol. The diagnosis of Graves' disease followed American Thyroid Association guidelines. Patients for the study were recruited at an endocrinology department in Xi'an, China. Each patient gave approximately 9.7 milliliters of peripheral blood, collected in an EDTA anticoagulant tube. Ficoll Paque Plus density gradient separation was used to isolate PBMCs, and no further T cell sorting was done. An Agilent 2100 Bioanalyzer and agarose gel were used to check RNA quality, and a NanoDrop 2000 was used to measure RNA concentration.

The data were also submitted as part of a second study, on T cells in Graves' hyperthyroidism and ophthalmopathy. As that second study puts it: Stable Graves' hyperthyroidism was defined as no progression to ophthalmopathy during 18 months of follow-up. The hyperthyroidism patients were between 18 and 65 years old and newly diagnosed, with a disease duration of less than 2 months. Any patient with an uncontrolled infection, another autoimmune disease, pregnancy or lactation was excluded. Diagnoses were established on the basis of clinical symptoms, serum thyroxine and TRAb, thyroid ultrasound, and orbital computed tomography. The first round of RT-PCR for the TCR CDR3 was performed with the HTBI primer set and the Qiagen OneStep RT-PCR kit. Most expanded thyroid clonotypes (frequency above 0.001) were also detected in blood, suggesting blood repertoires may reflect thyroid immune responses. In cross-validation, a model built on a 13 V-J signature told ophthalmopathy apart from stable hyperthyroidism with 85% to 90% sensitivity and about 81% specificity, and in testing the same model reached 80%/75%. In validation, the model predicted progression to ophthalmopathy with 55% to 71% sensitivity and over 72% specificity, a median of about 6 months before onset. TCR V-J signatures able to tell the groups apart were searched for in a discovery cohort of more than 90 patients, of whom around 42 had Graves' ophthalmopathy and 57 had stable Graves' hyperthyroidism. Whether ophthalmopathy could be predicted prospectively was tested in an independent validation cohort made up of under 20 hyperthyroidism patients plus 17 patients who later progressed to ophthalmopathy. For training and testing, the 80 to 100 patients in the discovery cohort were randomly divided in a 7:3 ratio. Thyroid tissue and blood T-cell repertoires from about six Graves' hyperthyroidism patients were also compared in the study. Once sampling was done, hyperthyroidism patients were given methimazole at a starting dose of 30 mg daily, whereas ophthalmopathy patients were given high-dose intravenous methylprednisolone. A second multiplex PCR round built the libraries, followed by size selection and purification. Paired-end sequencing of the libraries was performed with 100 bp reads on an Illumina HiSeq2000. SOAPnuke was used to process the raw data, removing reads that contained adapters or uncalled bases, had a mean Phred below 15, or lacked an exact match to the constant primer or identifier. COPE v1.2.5 was used to merge high-quality paired reads, and clonotypes were defined as unique nucleotide sequences. MiTCR v1.1 was used to align clonotypes to the IMGT TRBV, TRBD and TRBJ reference segments. The analysis was restricted to V-J combinations with a frequency above 0.0001, which together covered over 99% of the repertoires. The TCS score was defined as F50 (clonal expansion) divided by E x V (chaos), with BLOSUM62-based TCRdist calculated between CDR3 peptides within each V-J. Welch's t-statistics and random forest reduced roughly 500 V-J features to 13, which were used in a naive Bayes classifier (R e1071). No statistical method was used to fix the sample size in advance, and group allocation was not hidden from the investigators. TCR Vbeta CDR3 sequencing of 140 or so peripheral blood samples (roughly 41 ophthalmopathy, over 70 hyperthyroidism and some 17 progressor patients) is reported in the paper.

The rearrangement combines TRBV27 with TRBJ2-7; 8 central nucleotides agree with TRBD1. Sequences were derived from peripheral blood mononuclear cells (PBMCs), sampled at new diagnosis, from a patient treated with antithyroid drugs. The clonotype originates from a woman aged 40 to 65 with Graves disease. Donor details come from another sample of the same person, matched by shared clones. The CDR3 has the sequence CASGGQGIYEQYF. The bases are TGTGCCAGCGGTGGACAGGGTATCTACGAGCAGTACTTC.